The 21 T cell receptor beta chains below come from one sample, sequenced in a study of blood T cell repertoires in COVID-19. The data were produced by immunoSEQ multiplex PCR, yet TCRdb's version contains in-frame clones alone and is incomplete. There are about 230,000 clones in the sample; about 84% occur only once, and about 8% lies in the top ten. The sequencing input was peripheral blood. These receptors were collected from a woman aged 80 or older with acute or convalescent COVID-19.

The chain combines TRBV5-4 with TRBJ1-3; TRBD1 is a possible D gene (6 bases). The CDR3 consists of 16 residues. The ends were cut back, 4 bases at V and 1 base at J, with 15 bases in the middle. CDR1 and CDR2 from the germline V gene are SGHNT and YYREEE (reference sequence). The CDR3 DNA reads TGTGCCAGCAGCCTGGGGGGGGGCGAATCTGGAAACACCATATATTTT. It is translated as CASSLGGGESGNTIYF.

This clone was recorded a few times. The CDR3 region has the DNA TGTGCCAGCAGCTTACGCCTAGCGGGGGACGAGCAGTACTTC. This gives the protein CASSLRLAGDEQYF. The chain recombines TRBV7-2 with TRBJ2-7, with 10 nucleotides matching TRBD2. The CDR3 is made up of 14 amino acids. The germline CDR1 and CDR2 sequences are SGHTA and FQGNSA. Germline trimming cut 2 bases from V and 5 bases from J; bases unmatched to any gene: 3.

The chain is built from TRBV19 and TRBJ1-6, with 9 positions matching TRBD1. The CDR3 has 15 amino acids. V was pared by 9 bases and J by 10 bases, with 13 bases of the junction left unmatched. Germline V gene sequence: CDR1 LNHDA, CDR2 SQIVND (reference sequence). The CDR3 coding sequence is TGTGCCAGCAAAAAAGCGGGACAGGGAAAATCACCCCTCCACTTT. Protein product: CASKKAGQGKSPLHF.

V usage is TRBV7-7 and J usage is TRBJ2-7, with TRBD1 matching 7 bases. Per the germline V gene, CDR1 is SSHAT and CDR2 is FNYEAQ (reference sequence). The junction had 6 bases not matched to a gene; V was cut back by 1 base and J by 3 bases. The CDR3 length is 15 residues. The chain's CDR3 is CASSLGDSNSYEQYF. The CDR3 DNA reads TGTGCCAGCAGCTTAGGGGACAGTAATAGCTACGAGCAGTACTTC.

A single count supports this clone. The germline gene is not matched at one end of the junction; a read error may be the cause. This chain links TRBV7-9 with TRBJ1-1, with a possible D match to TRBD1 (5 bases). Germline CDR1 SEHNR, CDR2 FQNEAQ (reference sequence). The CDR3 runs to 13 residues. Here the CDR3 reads CASSLEGNAEAFF. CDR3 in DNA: TGTGCCAGCAGCTTAGAGGGGAACGCTGAAGCTTTCTTT.

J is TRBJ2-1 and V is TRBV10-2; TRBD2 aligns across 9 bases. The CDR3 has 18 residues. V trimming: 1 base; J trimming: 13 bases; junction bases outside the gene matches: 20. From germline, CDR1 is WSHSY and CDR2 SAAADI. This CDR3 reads CASSEYQAAAGGSVVQFF. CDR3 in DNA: TGCGCCAGCAGTGAGTATCAAGCCGCCGCGGGAGGGTCGGTGGTTCAGTTCTTC.

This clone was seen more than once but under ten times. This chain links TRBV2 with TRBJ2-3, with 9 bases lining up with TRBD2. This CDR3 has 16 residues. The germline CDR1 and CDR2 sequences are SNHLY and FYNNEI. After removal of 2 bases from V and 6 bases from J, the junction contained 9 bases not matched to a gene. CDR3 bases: TGTGCCAGCAGTGAATATGGCGGGGGGGCCGTGGATACGCAGTATTTT. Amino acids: CASSEYGGGAVDTQYF.

The CDR3 DNA is TGTGCTAGTGGCTCGGACAGGGCGCACTATGGCTACACCTTC. It specifies CASGSDRAHYGYTF. The chain has TRBV12-5 and TRBJ1-2, with TRBD1 matching 8 bases. J lost 3 bases, V lost 6 bases, and 6 bases had no gene match. The germline gives CDR1 LGHNT, CDR2 FRNRAP. The CDR3 has 14 amino acids.

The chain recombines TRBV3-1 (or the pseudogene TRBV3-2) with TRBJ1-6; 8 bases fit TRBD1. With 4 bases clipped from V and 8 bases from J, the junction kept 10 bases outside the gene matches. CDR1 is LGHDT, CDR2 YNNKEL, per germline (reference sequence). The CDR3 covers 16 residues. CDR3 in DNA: TGTGCCAGCAGCCTTGCAGGGGGCAGGGGGCATTCACCCCTCCACTTT. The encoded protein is CASSLAGGRGHSPLHF.

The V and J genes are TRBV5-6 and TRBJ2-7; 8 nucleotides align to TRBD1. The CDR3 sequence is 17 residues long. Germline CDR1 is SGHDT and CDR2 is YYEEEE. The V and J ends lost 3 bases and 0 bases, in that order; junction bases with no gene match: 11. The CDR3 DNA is TGTGCCAGCAGCTCCGCTGTTCCGGGACAGGTCTCCTACGAGCAGTACTTC. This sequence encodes CASSSAVPGQVSYEQYF.

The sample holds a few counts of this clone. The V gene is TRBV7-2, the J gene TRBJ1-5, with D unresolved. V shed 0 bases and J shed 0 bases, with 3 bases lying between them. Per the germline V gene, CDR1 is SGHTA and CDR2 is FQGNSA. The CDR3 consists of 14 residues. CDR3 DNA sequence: TGTGCCAGCAGCTTAGCACATAGCAATCAGCCCCAGCATTTT. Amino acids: CASSLAHSNQPQHF. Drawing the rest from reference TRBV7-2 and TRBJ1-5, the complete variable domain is GAGVSQSPSNKVTEKGKDVELRCDPISGHTALYWYRQSLGQGLEFLIYFQGNSAPDKSGLPSDRFSAERTGGSVSTLTIQRTQQEDSAVYLCASSLAHSNQPQHFGDGTRLSIL.

CDR3 coding DNA: TGTGCCAGCAGCTTGGCCACAACTGAAGCTTTCTTT. This sequence encodes CASSLATTEAFF. This chain joins TRBV5-4 and TRBJ1-1, with D unresolved. CDR1 is SGHNT and CDR2 is YYREEE in the germline V gene (reference sequence). Trimming pared 0 bases from V and 5 bases from J, leaving 5 bases between. The CDR3 covers 12 residues.

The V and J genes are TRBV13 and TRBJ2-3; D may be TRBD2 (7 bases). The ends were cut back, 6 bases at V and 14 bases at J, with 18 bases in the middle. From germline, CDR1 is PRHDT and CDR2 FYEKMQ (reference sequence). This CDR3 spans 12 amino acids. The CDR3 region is CASRQGLRGSYF. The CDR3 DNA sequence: TGTGCCAGCAGACAGGGACTACGAGGATCGTATTTT.

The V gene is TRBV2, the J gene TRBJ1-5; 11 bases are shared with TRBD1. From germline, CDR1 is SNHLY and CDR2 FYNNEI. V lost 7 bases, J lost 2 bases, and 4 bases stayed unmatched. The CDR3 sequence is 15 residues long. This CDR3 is CASKGTGGGNQPQHF. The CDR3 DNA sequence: TGTGCCAGCAAAGGGACAGGGGGTGGCAATCAGCCCCAGCATTTT.

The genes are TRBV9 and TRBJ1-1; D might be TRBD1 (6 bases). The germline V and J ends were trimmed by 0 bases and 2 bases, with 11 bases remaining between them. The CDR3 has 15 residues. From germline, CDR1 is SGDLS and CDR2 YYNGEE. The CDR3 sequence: CASSVEGQLNTEAFF. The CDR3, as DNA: TGTGCCAGCAGCGTAGAAGGACAGCTTAACACTGAAGCTTTCTTT.

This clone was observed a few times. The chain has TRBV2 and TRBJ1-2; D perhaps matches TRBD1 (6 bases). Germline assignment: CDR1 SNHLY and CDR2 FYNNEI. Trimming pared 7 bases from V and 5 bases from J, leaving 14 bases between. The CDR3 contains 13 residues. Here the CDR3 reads CASTEGETYGYTF. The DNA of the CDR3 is TGTGCCAGCACCGAGGGGGAGACGTATGGCTACACCTTC.

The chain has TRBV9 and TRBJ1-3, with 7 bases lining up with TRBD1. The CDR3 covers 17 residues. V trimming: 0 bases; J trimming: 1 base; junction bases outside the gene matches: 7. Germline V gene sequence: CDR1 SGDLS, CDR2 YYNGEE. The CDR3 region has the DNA TGTGCCAGCAGCGTAGTGTCAGGGGGTCTGTCTGGAAACACCATATATTTT. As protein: CASSVVSGGLSGNTIYF.

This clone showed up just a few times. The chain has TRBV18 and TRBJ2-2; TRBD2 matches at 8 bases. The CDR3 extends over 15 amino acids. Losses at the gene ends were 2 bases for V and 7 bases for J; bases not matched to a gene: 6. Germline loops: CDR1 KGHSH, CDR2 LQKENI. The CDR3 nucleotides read TGTGCCAGCTCACCAACGGGGGGGCCGAGCGGGGAGCTGTTTTTT. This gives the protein CASSPTGGPSGELFF.

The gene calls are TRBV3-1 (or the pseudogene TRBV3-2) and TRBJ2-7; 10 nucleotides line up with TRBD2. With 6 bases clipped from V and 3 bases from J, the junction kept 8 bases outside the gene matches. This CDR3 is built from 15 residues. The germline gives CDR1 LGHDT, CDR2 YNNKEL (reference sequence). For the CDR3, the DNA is TGTGCCAGCAGTCATGGACTAGCGGCCCTCTACGAGCAGTACTTC. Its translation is CASSHGLAALYEQYF.

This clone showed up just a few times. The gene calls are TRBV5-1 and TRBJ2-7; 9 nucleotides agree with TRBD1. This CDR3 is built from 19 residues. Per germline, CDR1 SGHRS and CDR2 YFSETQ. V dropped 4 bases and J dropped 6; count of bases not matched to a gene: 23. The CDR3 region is CASSSMRGQGKIGQGEQYF. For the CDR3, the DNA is TGCGCCAGCAGCAGTATGAGGGGACAGGGCAAAATCGGGCAGGGCGAGCAGTACTTC.

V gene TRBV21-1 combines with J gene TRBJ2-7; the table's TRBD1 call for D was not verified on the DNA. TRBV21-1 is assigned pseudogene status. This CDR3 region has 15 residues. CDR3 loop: CASSLRTGADYEQYF. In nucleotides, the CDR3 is TGTGCCAGCAGCCTTCGGACAGGGGCTGACTACGAGCAGTACTTC.